This TCR beta chain was identified in a study of naive and memory T cell subsets. This clonotype was recorded at least ten times. The target antigen is unknown. Germline assignment: CDR1 DFQATT and CDR2 SNEGSKA (reference sequence). V gave up 0 bases and J gave up 4 bases; unmatched junction bases: 9. The CDR3 is made up of 16 amino acids. Two oligonucleotides, mixed equimolar, formed the beta constant-region primer covering TRBC1 and TRBC2. Four rounds of PCR amplified the ligated cDNA using nested alpha and beta constant-region primers plus SP2. TCRdb redid the calling of the UMI-ligation and nested PCR reads with MiXCR, one entry per CDR3 protein. The sample consists of about 90,000 distinct CDR3 sequences, 7% of them appearing once. Points from the study as a whole: In naive cells, over 95% of TCR sequences were seen only once. TCR counts from RNA may reflect activation-linked expression changes.

V usage is TRBV20-1 and J usage is TRBJ1-2; TRBD1 matches at 9 bases. Input material: central memory CD4+ T cells from blood. The sequence came from a human donor in good health. CDR3 in DNA: TGCAGTGCTAGAGAATTTAGTGGGACAGGGCGCTATGGCTACACCTTC. The encoded protein is CSAREFSGTGRYGYTF.